This TCR beta chain was recorded in a study of post-analysis software for immune sequencing data (dated by TCRdb to between 2014 and 2017). Describing the broader study: Disease courses on record covered relapsing-remitting, secondary progressive and progressive-relapsing multiple sclerosis, though some patients had no subtype annotation. The patient repertoires were set against 10 or so previously published healthy control repertoires from donors whose ages ranged from about 6 to 27 years. A subset of samples was prepared in parallel using single-end sample barcoding, then pooled and co-amplified after Illumina adapter ligation. Overall results and qualifications from the work: Compared with controls, multiple sclerosis patients had significantly lower normalized Chao1 diversity, a finding suggesting substantial peripheral T-cell clonal expansion. The control group was slightly older than the multiple sclerosis patient group. Strong co-clustering of samples prepared in the same batch was shown by direct clustering with F measure, prompting a batch-effect correction. Significantly higher frequencies in patients than in controls were found for roughly 5 TRBV segments, including TRBV5-6, TRBV5-1 and TRBV20-1.

The CDR3 sequence holds 14 residues, the cysteine and phenylalanine included. This entry keeps only the CDR3 DNA: 42 bases, framed from base 1. Trimming removed 3 bases from V and 4 bases from J, leaving 11 bases between the germline ends. Library creation used PCR. Sequencing was performed on an Illumina HiSeq 2500. To reduce PCR and sequencing biases, unique molecular identifiers were incorporated into the TCR beta cDNA libraries. Approximately 500,000 cDNA molecules were obtained per 1 to 10 million input T cells, so each molecule approximated one T cell. The same protocol used for the earlier healthy control dataset was applied to prepare and sequence the patient libraries. Within a given batch, samples were prepared together, multiplexed and sequenced on the same HiSeq lane. The study's processing was this. Raw barcoded reads were processed with MIGEC, discarding single-read molecular identifier groups before consensus assembly and CDR3 extraction. VDJtools was used for post-analysis of the clonotype tables, with diversity normalized by down-sampling every dataset to the smallest sample size. To correct batch-related cross-sample contamination, repertoire overlap clustering matched CDR3 amino acid sequences but not nucleotide sequences. TCRdb handled the public reads itself, with Q25 trimming in fastp and clone calling in MiXCR, and kept productive beta chains. Each entry merges the rows of one CDR3 protein and shows their most common DNA and genes. Clone size and V and J calls follow TCRdb, not the original study. A total of roughly 800,000 distinct CDR3 sequences appear in this sample, under 60% of them only once. Approximately 5% of the sample is held by the ten biggest clonotypes.

Comments on this clonotype: The antigen this receptor binds is unknown. No per-base quality is available; no much larger clone lies one base away.

To demonstrate the VDJtools post-analysis software, the study profiled TCR beta repertoires from the peripheral blood of about a dozen young patients with multiple sclerosis. The patients with multiple sclerosis were children and adolescents between 6 and 15 years of age. Recombination linked TRBV12-3 or TRBV12-4 to TRBJ2-3; tentative D gene TRBD2, with 5 bases matching. The sequencing sample was made of blood. This clonotype originated in a girl aged 5 to 17 with multiple sclerosis. The CDR3 is CASSFRVGADTQYF. In nucleotides, the sequence is TGTGCCAGCAGTTTTAGAGTCGGGGCAGATACGCAGTATTTT.